This T cell receptor beta chain emerged from a study of neurological immune-mediated disorders. TCRdb reprocessed the 5' RACE reads via MiXCR and lists one record per CDR3 protein. Of about 78,000 distinct CDR3 sequences listed, approximately 5% are singletons. The germline V and J ends were trimmed by 0 bases and 9 bases, with 9 bases remaining between them. CDR3 size: 13 residues. Germline V lookup: CDR1 LGHNT, CDR2 FRNRAP. Unsorted libraries came from 2 million PBMCs stored at -80 °C. The clonotype comes from a woman in her 30s with multiple sclerosis. V usage is TRBV12-5 and J usage is TRBJ2-1; maybe TRBD2 (6 bases). Input material: PBMCs. Here the CDR3 reads CASGLVLEGEQFF. CDR3 sequence (DNA): TGTGCTAGTGGTTTGGTGTTGGAGGGTGAGCAGTTCTTC.